These T cell receptor beta chains were read from a single sample in a study of blood T cell repertoires in COVID-19. Measured with immunoSEQ multiplex PCR; TCRdb has only the in-frame clones, and not every one. The data contain 150,000 to 200,000 clones, 70% to 90% of them singletons. The sequenced material came from peripheral blood. The receptors derive from a woman aged 55-70 years with COVID-19, enrolled during active disease. Both conserved end residues are part of each CDR3. The order of the fields is J gene, D gene, V gene, clone size, CDR3 protein, CDR3 DNA. A D gene is named only where the DNA matches it firmly. Some rows have no size entry. The others give once, few or many, or a class for an expanded clone.

J gene: TRBJ1-4; D gene: -; V gene: TRBV5-1; clone size: -; CDR3 protein: CASSRDTANEKLFF; CDR3 DNA: TGCGCCAGCAGCCGGGACACCGCTAATGAAAAACTGTTTTTT
J gene: TRBJ1-5; D gene: -; V gene: TRBV19; clone size: -; CDR3 protein: CASSFDRGRNQPQHF; CDR3 DNA: TGTGCCAGTAGTTTTGACAGAGGTCGGAATCAGCCCCAGCATTTT
J gene: TRBJ1-2; D gene: -; V gene: TRBV20-1; clone size: -; CDR3 protein: CSAPRAAGYTF; CDR3 DNA: TGCAGTGCTCCCAGGGCTGCTGGCTACACCTTC
J gene: TRBJ1-2; D gene: TRBD1; V gene: TRBV24-1; clone size: -; CDR3 protein: CATSDWDRGNGYTF; CDR3 DNA: TGTGCCACCAGTGATTGGGACAGGGGGAATGGCTACACCTTC
J gene: TRBJ2-1; D gene: TRBD1; V gene: TRBV5-1; clone size: -; CDR3 protein: CASTRDTNIDRVF; CDR3 DNA: TGCGCCAGCACCCGGGACACGAATATAGACAGGGTCTTC
J gene: TRBJ2-5; D gene: -; V gene: TRBV7-2; clone size: -; CDR3 protein: CASSLGSGAAQETQYF; CDR3 DNA: TGTGCCAGCAGCTTAGGGTCGGGAGCGGCCCAAGAGACCCAGTACTTC
J gene: TRBJ2-7; D gene: TRBD2; V gene: TRBV27; clone size: once; CDR3 protein: CASSPPSGIGPYEQYF; CDR3 DNA: TGTGCCAGCAGCCCCCCTAGCGGGATTGGACCCTACGAGCAGTACTTC
J gene: TRBJ2-5; D gene: TRBD1; V gene: TRBV19; clone size: -; CDR3 protein: CASRWTGSTQETQYF; CDR3 DNA: TGTGCCAGTAGGTGGACAGGGTCGACACAAGAGACCCAGTACTTC
J gene: TRBJ2-4; D gene: -; V gene: TRBV5-4; clone size: once; CDR3 protein: CASTDTLAKNIQYF; CDR3 DNA: TGTGCCAGCACCGACACGTTAGCCAAAAACATTCAGTACTTC
J gene: TRBJ2-1; D gene: TRBD2; V gene: TRBV18; clone size: -; CDR3 protein: CASSPLAGVGNEQFF; CDR3 DNA: TGTGCCAGCTCACCACTAGCGGGAGTAGGCAATGAGCAGTTCTTC
J gene: TRBJ2-1; D gene: -; V gene: TRBV2; clone size: -; CDR3 protein: CASSETVAYNEQFF; CDR3 DNA: TGTGCCAGCAGTGAGACAGTCGCCTACAATGAGCAGTTCTTC
J gene: TRBJ1-3; D gene: TRBD1; V gene: TRBV6-2/TRBV6-3; clone size: few; CDR3 protein: CASSRGTVSGNTIYF; CDR3 DNA: TGTGCCAGCAGCCGAGGGACAGTCTCTGGAAACACCATATATTTT
J gene: TRBJ1-4; D gene: -; V gene: TRBV20-1; clone size: -; CDR3 protein: CSASTGWGTTNEKLFF; CDR3 DNA: TGCAGTGCTAGTACAGGGTGGGGGACAACTAATGAAAAACTGTTTTTT
J gene: TRBJ2-7; D gene: TRBD2; V gene: TRBV13; clone size: -; CDR3 protein: CASSLIGGSINEQYF; CDR3 DNA: TGTGCCAGCAGCTTGATAGGCGGGAGTATCAACGAGCAGTACTTC
J gene: TRBJ2-1; D gene: -; V gene: TRBV24-1; clone size: few; CDR3 protein: CATSDFAGSRNEQFF; CDR3 DNA: TGTGCCACCAGTGATTTTGCGGGGTCAAGGAATGAGCAGTTCTTC
J gene: TRBJ2-7; D gene: -; V gene: TRBV21-1; clone size: -; CDR3 protein: CASSKVPGGYEQYF; CDR3 DNA: TGTGCCAGCAGCAAAGTACCCGGGGGGTACGAGCAGTACTTC
J gene: TRBJ1-5; D gene: -; V gene: TRBV29-1; clone size: -; CDR3 protein: CSVSNPGVGQPQHF; CDR3 DNA: TGCAGCGTCTCAAATCCGGGGGTAGGGCAGCCCCAGCATTTT
J gene: TRBJ1-2; D gene: -; V gene: TRBV24-1; clone size: few; CDR3 protein: CATRGPQPPYGYTF; CDR3 DNA: TGTGCCACTCGTGGCCCCCAACCGCCTTATGGCTACACCTTC
J gene: TRBJ1-5; D gene: -; V gene: TRBV19; clone size: -; CDR3 protein: CASSSVTPVNNQPQHF; CDR3 DNA: TGTGCCAGTAGCTCGGTGACACCTGTAAACAATCAGCCCCAGCATTTT
J gene: TRBJ1-2; D gene: TRBD1; V gene: TRBV24-1; clone size: -; CDR3 protein: CATSSDRVHGYTF; CDR3 DNA: TGTGCCACCAGTTCAGACAGGGTCCATGGCTACACCTTC
J gene: TRBJ2-1; D gene: -; V gene: TRBV6-2/TRBV6-3; clone size: -; CDR3 protein: CASSYSSSGGRINEQFF; CDR3 DNA: TGTGCCAGCAGTTACTCGAGTAGCGGAGGCCGGATCAATGAGCAGTTCTTC
J gene: TRBJ2-7; D gene: TRBD2; V gene: TRBV29-1; clone size: -; CDR3 protein: CSVRTSGRTEQYF; CDR3 DNA: TGCAGCGTGCGGACTAGCGGGAGAACAGAGCAGTACTTC
J gene: TRBJ1-5; D gene: TRBD1; V gene: TRBV27; clone size: -; CDR3 protein: CASSLRQGAGQPQHF; CDR3 DNA: TGTGCCAGCAGTTTACGACAGGGGGCTGGTCAGCCCCAGCATTTT
J gene: TRBJ1-3; D gene: TRBD1; V gene: TRBV5-6; clone size: few; CDR3 protein: CASSLDRGTGNTIYF; CDR3 DNA: TGTGCCAGCAGCCTGGACAGGGGCACTGGAAACACCATATATTTT
J gene: TRBJ1-6; D gene: -; V gene: TRBV6-5; clone size: -; CDR3 protein: CASNQGHLSNSPLHF; CDR3 DNA: TGTGCCAGCAACCAGGGTCATCTTTCTAATTCACCCCTCCACTTT
J gene: TRBJ1-2; D gene: -; V gene: TRBV6-2/TRBV6-3; clone size: -; CDR3 protein: CASSYVSANYGYTF; CDR3 DNA: TGTGCCAGCAGTTACGTCTCAGCTAACTATGGCTACACCTTC
J gene: TRBJ1-5; D gene: TRBD1; V gene: TRBV19; clone size: -; CDR3 protein: CASSIGGAGGHQPQHF; CDR3 DNA: TGTGCCAGTAGTATAGGAGGGGCAGGGGGCCATCAGCCCCAGCATTTT
J gene: TRBJ2-5; D gene: -; V gene: TRBV5-8; clone size: -; CDR3 protein: CASSEGLGARGETQYF; CDR3 DNA: TGTGCCAGCAGCGAAGGGTTGGGGGCCCGGGGAGAGACCCAGTACTTC
J gene: TRBJ1-6; D gene: TRBD1; V gene: TRBV3-1/TRBV3-2; clone size: -; CDR3 protein: CASSPRTGQGSPLHF; CDR3 DNA: TGTGCCAGCAGCCCCCGGACAGGACAGGGTTCACCCCTCCACTTT
J gene: TRBJ2-6; D gene: TRBD1; V gene: TRBV14; clone size: -; CDR3 protein: CASSQLTGAGANVLTF; CDR3 DNA: TGTGCCAGCAGCCAACTAACAGGGGCTGGGGCCAACGTCCTGACTTTC
J gene: TRBJ2-3; D gene: -; V gene: TRBV28; clone size: -; CDR3 protein: CASGGGSPDTQYF; CDR3 DNA: TGTGCCAGCGGGGGCGGGAGCCCAGATACGCAGTATTTT